The following is a T cell receptor beta chain sequence with its context. With 5 bases removed from V and 11 bases from J, the gap between germline ends came to 16 bases. There are 13 residues in the CDR3. The germline gives CDR1 SGHTA, CDR2 FQGTGA. These data are taken from a study of T cell changes during pregnancy in multiple sclerosis. The repertoire was sequenced with immunoSEQ multiplex PCR; TCRdb's copy has only in-frame clones and lacks some. The table records tens of thousands of clones, around 92% of them present only once. The chain combines TRBV7-3 with TRBJ1-5; a weak D match, TRBD1 (6 bases). This sequence originates from a female donor with multiple sclerosis, enrolled in a pregnancy study. The sample was CD4+ T cells from peripheral blood mononuclear cells, taken in the second trimester of pregnancy. The CDR3 region has the DNA TGTGCCAGCAGCATCATGGAAGGGGGAGCCCAGCATTTT. Encoded protein: CASSIMEGGAQHF.